Shown below are 27 T cell receptor beta chains from a single sample sequenced in a study of T-cell memory formation after mild COVID-19. One entry per CDR3 protein, called by TCRdb with MiXCR from the 5' RACE reads. Among hundreds of thousands of distinct CDR3 sequences listed, 17% were seen once. The specimen sequenced was PBMCs or a T cell subset sorted from them (not recorded which). Receptors originate from an adult woman who had mild COVID-19 (a few samples of this study predate the infection). Cell type and time point are not known.

This clonotype turned up a few times. This chain uses TRBV10-3 with TRBJ2-1; D may be TRBD1 (6 bases). The germline CDR1 and CDR2 sequences are ENHRY and SYGVKD. V was trimmed by 6 bases and J by 4 bases, leaving 16 bases between them. CDR3 length equals 15 residues. CDR3 residues: CAIRTLRGTYNEQFF. For the CDR3, the DNA is TGTGCCATCAGAACCCTCAGGGGAACGTACAATGAGCAGTTCTTC.

V gene TRBV6-1 combines with J gene TRBJ2-5; either TRBD1 or TRBD2 may fit D (5 bases each). The CDR3 runs to 15 residues. The germline V gene has CDR1 MNHNS and CDR2 SASEGT. The V end was cut by 4 bases, the J end by 6 bases, with 18 bases between. For the CDR3, the DNA is TGTGCCAGCAGTGCAGGCCGGGACCCGGCCCAGACCCAGTACTTC. Protein: CASSAGRDPAQTQYF.

The V and J genes are TRBV7-2 and TRBJ2-3, with D uncertain. In germline, CDR1 is SGHTA, CDR2 FQGNSA. The CDR3 consists of 14 residues. Between the trimmed V and J ends, which lost 2 bases and 2 bases, there was a span of 8 bases. CDR3 residues: CASSLRWATDTQYF. CDR3 coding DNA: TGTGCCAGCAGCTTAAGGTGGGCCACAGATACGCAGTATTTT.

This chain uses TRBV6-2 or TRBV6-3 with TRBJ1-3, with a weak D call TRBD1 (6 bases). Germline V CDR1 and CDR2: MNHEY, SVGEGT. CDR3 size: 16 residues. V gave up 6 bases and J gave up 1 base, with 16 bases separating them. The CDR3 nucleotides read TGTGCCAGCAGGGATCCAGTTGGACAGTCTGGAAACACCATATATTTT. Translation: CASRDPVGQSGNTIYF.

This clonotype was observed a few times. The chain uses TRBV7-2 and TRBJ2-1; D perhaps matches TRBD2 (6 bases). Germline V lookup: CDR1 SGHTA, CDR2 FQGNSA. CDR3 length: 15 residues. V was cut by 5 bases and J by 3 bases, with 14 bases left in between. CDR3 region: CASSRGRNNYNEQFF. The CDR3 DNA follows: TGTGCCAGCAGCCGAGGGAGGAACAACTACAATGAGCAGTTCTTC.

This clonotype was seen only a few times. V and J are TRBV7-8 and TRBJ2-2, with 9 bases aligning to TRBD1. Germline CDR1 reads SGHVS; CDR2 reads FQNEAQ. The junction had 3 bases not matched to a gene; V was cut back by 3 bases and J by 7 bases. CDR3 size: 14 residues. The CDR3 region is CASSFQDRGGELFF. Written as DNA, the CDR3 is TGTGCCAGCAGCTTTCAGGACAGGGGCGGGGAGCTGTTTTTT.

In this sample, this clonotype turned up a few times. V gene TRBV4-3 combines with J gene TRBJ2-7; a possible D gene is TRBD2 (5 bases). The CDR3 is 14 residues long. Germline-derived CDR1 and CDR2 are LGHNA and YSLEER. The germline V and J ends were trimmed by 8 bases and 3 bases, with 17 bases remaining between them. The CDR3 nucleotides are TGCGCCAGCGCTTCATCGACTGGGAGCTACGAGCAGTACTTC. Amino acid sequence: CASASSTGSYEQYF.

This clonotype has more than one count but fewer than ten. CDR3 nucleotide sequence: TGTGCCAGCAGCTGGGGGGTGGCTCAAGAGACCCAGTACTTC. Its translation is CASSWGVAQETQYF. The chain joins TRBV5-5 to TRBJ2-5, with D perhaps matching TRBD2 (6 bases). Trimming left V 3 bases short and J 2 bases short, with 11 bases between. This CDR3 is 14 amino acids long. Germline V gives CDR1 SGHKS, CDR2 YYEKEE (reference sequence).

The chain combines TRBV19 with TRBJ1-1; 8 nucleotides line up with TRBD1. The germline gives CDR1 LNHDA, CDR2 SQIVND (reference sequence). The CDR3 extends over 14 amino acids. The V gene end was trimmed by 1 base and the J gene end by 5 bases; junction bases not matched to a gene: 3. CDR3 region: CASSIARGRTEAFF. In DNA, the CDR3 is TGTGCCAGTAGTATAGCCAGGGGGCGAACTGAAGCTTTCTTT.

The table lists this clonotype with many counts. The chain uses TRBV5-1 and TRBJ2-1; D perhaps matches TRBD2 (6 bases). CDR1 and CDR2 (germline): SGHRS, YFSETQ. With 5 bases removed from V and 1 base from J, the gap between germline ends came to 13 bases. The CDR3 is 15 amino acids. Here the CDR3 DNA reads TGCGCCAGCAGTAGGATAGCGGAGTCCTACAATGAGCAGTTCTTC. Translation: CASSRIAESYNEQFF. The complete variable domain, with remaining parts taken from reference TRBV5-1 and TRBJ2-1, reads KAGVTQTPRYLIKTRGQQVTLSCSPISGHRSVSWYQQTPGQGLQFLFEYFSETQRNKGNFPGRFSGRQFSNSRSEMNVSTLELGDSALYLCASSRIAESYNEQFFGPGTRLTVL.

This rearrangement joins TRBV30 to TRBJ1-1, with unresolved D. Germline-derived CDR1 and CDR2 are GTSNPN and SVGIG (reference sequence). V gave up 4 bases and J gave up 4 bases, with 13 bases separating them. The CDR3 runs 13 residues. The CDR3: CAWMGGRSTEAFF. DNA of the CDR3: TGTGCCTGGATGGGCGGGCGGAGCACTGAAGCTTTCTTT.

V and J are TRBV7-2 and TRBJ2-7; D tentatively reads TRBD1 or TRBD2 (5 bases each). The CDR3 is 13 amino acids. Trimming shortened V by 5 bases and J by 3 bases, and 11 bases separated the two germline ends. The germline CDR1 and CDR2 sequences are SGHTA and FQGNSA. CDR3 in amino acids: CASSAVGGYEQYF. DNA for the CDR3: TGTGCCAGCAGCGCAGTTGGGGGCTACGAGCAGTACTTC.

The V gene is TRBV7-2, the J gene TRBJ2-3, with 11 positions matching TRBD2. CDR3 size: 14 residues. V shed 5 bases, J shed 8 bases, and the junction held 6 bases outside the gene matches. Germline V gene lookup returns CDR1 SGHTA and CDR2 FQGNSA. DNA for the CDR3: TGTGCCAGCAGCCCGGAAGGACTAGCGGGTACGCAGTATTTT. It codes for CASSPEGLAGTQYF.

In this sample, this clonotype turned up a few times. The V call is TRBV19, the J call TRBJ1-1; D is ambiguous. The CDR3 runs 13 residues. V was trimmed by 5 bases and J by 4 bases, leaving 11 bases between them. Germline V gives CDR1 LNHDA, CDR2 SQIVND (reference sequence). CDR3 coding DNA: TGTGCCAGTAGTGAGGGTCGTGGCACTGAAGCTTTCTTT. The encoded protein is CASSEGRGTEAFF.

The V call is TRBV5-5, the J call TRBJ1-2; 7 bases are shared with TRBD1. Germline CDR1 and CDR2: SGHKS and YYEKEE (reference sequence). V was clipped by 6 bases and J by 2 bases; unmatched bases: 7. The CDR3 spans 14 residues. The CDR3 nucleotides are TGTGCCAGCATCCGACAGGGAACCAACTATGGCTACACCTTC. Amino acids: CASIRQGTNYGYTF. Filled out from reference TRBV5-5 and TRBJ1-2, the complete variable domain reads DAGVTQSPTHLIKTRGQQVTLRCSPISGHKSVSWYQQVLGQGPQFIFQYYEKEERGRGNFPDRFSARQFPNYSSELNVNALLLGDSALYLCASIRQGTNYGYTFGSGTRLTVV.

This clonotype was found a few times. The chain is built from TRBV15 and TRBJ2-1, with 10 bases that match TRBD1. Unmatched junction bases numbered 16, after V lost 0 bases and J lost 8 bases. Germline-derived CDR1 and CDR2 are LNHNV and YYDKDF (reference sequence). This CDR3 contains 19 residues. Here the CDR3 DNA reads TGTGCCACCAGCAGAGACCGGGACAGGGGACGGGAGGGTCCCTATGAGCAGTTCTTC. Its translation is CATSRDRDRGREGPYEQFF.

The V gene is TRBV24-1, the J gene TRBJ1-1; 9 bases are shared with TRBD1. The junction had 10 bases not matched to a gene; V was cut back by 9 bases and J by 3 bases. The germline gives CDR1 KGHDR, CDR2 SFDVKD. This CDR3 region has 15 residues. The CDR3 here is CATRPGTGSHTEAFF. The CDR3 bases are TGTGCCACCCGTCCCGGGACAGGGTCCCACACTGAAGCTTTCTTT.

The rearrangement links TRBV18 to TRBJ2-1, with D tentatively TRBD2 (6 bases). The germline V gene encodes CDR1 KGHSH and CDR2 LQKENI. The CDR3 sequence is 16 residues long. V lost 2 bases and J 3 bases, leaving 14 bases between the germline ends. The CDR3 DNA sequence: TGTGCCAGCTCACCAGGGTTGGCGGGGTTCTACAATGAGCAGTTCTTC. It translates to CASSPGLAGFYNEQFF.

This clonotype was found a few times. The chain carries TRBV12-3 or TRBV12-4 and TRBJ1-2; no clear D. Trimming cost V 2 bases and J 8 bases, with 15 bases left between them. The CDR3 has 14 amino acids. CDR3 DNA: TGTGCCAGCAGTTTACAGGCGGCAGTGGGAGGCTACACCTTC. It encodes CASSLQAAVGGYTF.

This clonotype was seen ten or more times. The V and J genes are TRBV11-2 and TRBJ2-7; D not resolved. The CDR3 is 12 residues long. Deletions cut 5 bases from V and 10 bases from J, with 15 bases between. CDR1 and CDR2 from the germline V gene are SGHAT and FQNNGV. The CDR3 region is CASSPTLREQYF. CDR3 DNA sequence: TGTGCCAGCAGCCCGACTCTACGAGAACAGTACTTC. Combining the CDR3 with reference TRBV11-2 and TRBJ2-7 gives the whole variable domain EAGVAQSPRYKIIEKRQSVAFWCNPISGHATLYWYQQILGQGPKLLIQFQNNGVVDDSQLPKDRFSAERLKGVDSTLKIQPAKLEDSAVYLCASSPTLREQYFGPGTRLTVT.

This rearrangement joins TRBV6-1 to TRBJ2-2, with D tentatively TRBD1 or TRBD2 (5 bases each). CDR1 MNHNS and CDR2 SASEGT come from the germline V gene. This CDR3 comprises 14 residues. V gave up 7 bases and J gave up 0 bases, with 9 bases separating them. The CDR3 protein is CASKLGANTGELFF. In DNA form, the CDR3 reads TGTGCCAGCAAGCTGGGGGCGAACACCGGGGAGCTGTTTTTT.

This clonotype has only a few counts. The rearrangement uses TRBV7-2 and TRBJ2-3, with 10 bases that match TRBD1. The CDR3 runs to 16 residues. From germline, CDR1 is SGHTA and CDR2 FQGNSA. Trimming cost V 4 bases and J 4 bases; bases outside gene matches: 8. Here the CDR3 DNA reads TGTGCCAGCAGCTCAGGGGACAGGGGAATAGCAGATACGCAGTATTTT. Translation gives CASSSGDRGIADTQYF. Based on the CDR3 plus reference TRBV7-2 and TRBJ2-3, the full variable domain is GAGVSQSPSNKVTEKGKDVELRCDPISGHTALYWYRQSLGQGLEFLIYFQGNSAPDKSGLPSDRFSAERTGGSVSTLTIQRTQQEDSAVYLCASSSGDRGIADTQYFGPGTRLTVL.

This clonotype was detected only a few times. The chain combines TRBV7-9 with TRBJ2-3, with 8 nucleotides matching TRBD1. CDR1 and CDR2 (germline): SEHNR, FQNEAQ (reference sequence). The CDR3 is made up of 16 amino acids. Trimming took 6 bases from V and 4 from J; bases not matched to a gene: 12. The CDR3 protein is CASSFGQGGRADTQYF. CDR3 sequence (DNA): TGTGCCAGCAGTTTCGGACAGGGCGGTAGGGCAGATACGCAGTATTTT.

V usage is TRBV12-3 or TRBV12-4 and J usage is TRBJ1-2; no firm D call. V dropped 5 bases and J dropped 5 bases, with 15 bases sitting between them. The CDR3 loop spans 14 amino acids. The CDR3 DNA reads TGTGCCAGCAGTCCCCCCTTAAATACGTATGGCTACACCTTC. Its protein is CASSPPLNTYGYTF.

In this sample, this clonotype turned up a few times. V gene TRBV6-5 combines with J gene TRBJ1-4; D is unclear. CDR1 is MNHEY, CDR2 SVGAGI, per germline. The CDR3 extends over 15 amino acids. V lost 8 bases, J lost 0 bases, and 13 bases lay in between. The CDR3 DNA reads TGTGCCAGCCGGATCCGGTCGACAACTAATGAAAAACTGTTTTTT. Protein product: CASRIRSTTNEKLFF.

This clonotype was seen many times. V usage is TRBV5-1 and J usage is TRBJ2-1, with D unclear. V was shortened by 4 bases and J by 8 bases, with 19 bases between the two germline ends. Germline CDR1 reads SGHRS; CDR2 reads YFSETQ. The CDR3 totals 15 residues. The CDR3 DNA reads as TGCGCCAGCAGCCACCGTAACGGGTACGGACATGAGCAGTTCTTC. Protein product: CASSHRNGYGHEQFF.

This clonotype came up a few times. This sequence joins TRBV29-1 and TRBJ2-7; 9 bases are a match to TRBD2. V dropped 3 bases and J dropped 5; count of bases not matched to a gene: 14. Germline V gives CDR1 SQVTM, CDR2 ANQGSEA. This CDR3 comprises 16 residues. CDR3 coding DNA: TGCAGCGTTGAGGGGGGGCTAGCGGGGCGACGCGACGAGCAGTACTTC. Translation: CSVEGGLAGRRDEQYF.